This passage covers 5 T cell receptor beta chains from one sample sequenced in a study of cytomegalovirus exposure and HLA in healthy donors. The method was immunoSEQ multiplex PCR; TCRdb's version includes in-frame clones alone and lacks a portion of them. In the table there are 110,000 to 150,000 clones, approximately 94% of which are singletons. The sequenced material came from PBMCs. The receptor source for this set is a man younger than 35 in good health and CMV-seropositive.

This clone appeared a single time. J is TRBJ2-7 and V is TRBV5-1; 10 bases agree with TRBD1. The J segment lost 3 bases and the V segment lost 4 bases, leaving 7 bases of the junction unmatched. Germline lookup yields CDR1 SGHRS and CDR2 YFSETQ. The CDR3 is 15 residues long. The CDR3 is CASSAGTGVGYEQYF. CDR3 DNA: TGCGCCAGCAGCGCCGGGACAGGGGTCGGCTACGAGCAGTACTTC.

J is TRBJ2-5 and V is TRBV28; tentative D call: TRBD1 (5 bases). There are 14 residues in the CDR3. Trimming cost V 6 bases and J 4 bases, with 15 bases left between them. CDR1 and CDR2 from the germline V gene are MDHEN and SYDVKM. CDR3 residues: CASRSHGAGETQYF. The DNA of the CDR3 is TGTGCCAGCAGGTCGCATGGGGCCGGAGAGACCCAGTACTTC.

J is TRBJ2-7 and V is TRBV5-6; 9 nucleotides agree with TRBD1. J gave up 2 bases and V 6 bases, and 6 bases lay outside the gene matches. CDR1 is SGHDT and CDR2 is YYEEEE in the germline V gene. This CDR3 has 14 amino acids. The CDR3 DNA reads TGTGCCAGCACCATCGGGACAGGGACCTACGAGCAGTACTTC. Residues: CASTIGTGTYEQYF.

This chain joins TRBV2 and TRBJ2-3, with D possibly matching TRBD2 (5 bases). The CDR3 contains 16 residues. Looked up from germline, CDR1 is SNHLY and CDR2 is FYNNEI. Between the trimmed V and J ends, which lost 10 bases and 6 bases, there was a span of 26 bases. CDR3 residues: CATPPPVFPEGDTQYF. As DNA, the CDR3 is TGTGCCACCCCCCCGCCCGTGTTTCCCGAGGGCGATACGCAGTATTTT.

This rearrangement joins TRBV6-1 to TRBJ2-3, with 7 positions matching TRBD2. The CDR3 extends over 14 amino acids. Germline CDR1 and CDR2: MNHNS and SASEGT. J was trimmed by 6 bases and V by 11 bases; bases with no gene match: 14. The CDR3 DNA follows: TGTGCCGCTTCCCAGCCTTGGGGAGGGGATACGCAGTATTTT. Protein sequence: CAASQPWGGDTQYF.